The entry below describes one TCR beta chain. This entry comes from a study of cytotoxic CD8 clonotypes in ibrutinib-treated CLL. CDR1 and CDR2 from the germline V gene are DFQATT and SNEGSKA (reference sequence). With 4 bases removed from V and 5 bases from J, the gap between germline ends came to 7 bases. This CDR3 contains 11 residues. The table came from immunoSEQ multiplex PCR; TCRdb's copy has only in-frame clones and leaves some out. The sample holds over 150,000 clones, around 70% seen once. The rearrangement joins TRBV20-1 to TRBJ2-3, with D perhaps TRBD1 (5 bases). This clonotype originated in a human donor with chronic lymphocytic leukemia. This sample comprised PBMCs, obtained after 24 months of ibrutinib treatment. In nucleotides, the CDR3 is TGCAGTGCTACAGGGAAAGATACGCAGTATTTT. This gives the protein CSATGKDTQYF.